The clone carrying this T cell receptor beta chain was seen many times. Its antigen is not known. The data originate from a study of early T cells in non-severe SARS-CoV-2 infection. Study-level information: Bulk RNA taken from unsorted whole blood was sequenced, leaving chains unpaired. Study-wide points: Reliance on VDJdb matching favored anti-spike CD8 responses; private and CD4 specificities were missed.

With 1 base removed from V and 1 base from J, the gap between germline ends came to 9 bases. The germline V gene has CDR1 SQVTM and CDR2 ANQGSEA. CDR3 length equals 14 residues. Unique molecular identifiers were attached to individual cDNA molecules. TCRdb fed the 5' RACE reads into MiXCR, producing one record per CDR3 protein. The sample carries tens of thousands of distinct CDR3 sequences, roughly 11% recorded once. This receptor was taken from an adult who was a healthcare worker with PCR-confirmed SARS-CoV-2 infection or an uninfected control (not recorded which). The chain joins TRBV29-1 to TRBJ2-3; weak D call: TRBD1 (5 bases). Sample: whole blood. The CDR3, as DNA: TGCAGCGTTGAAGGGGGCAGGGGCACAGATACGCAGTATTTT. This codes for CSVEGGRGTDTQYF.